The T cell receptor (beta chain) under discussion was sequenced for a study of post-analysis software for immune sequencing data. At the level of the study: The cohort encompassed relapsing-remitting, secondary progressive and progressive-relapsing multiple sclerosis disease courses. Study-wide results and limits: Samples from a shared batch, those prepared together, strongly co-clustered by F measure. About five TRBV segments, including TRBV5-6, TRBV5-1 and TRBV20-1, were more frequent in patients than controls.

V lost 0 bases and J lost 1, with 16 bases in between. This CDR3 contains 17 residues. The germline V gene encodes CDR1 SGDLS and CDR2 YYNGEE. To note about this clonotype: Its cognate antigen is unknown.

Researchers reported that TCR beta cDNA libraries carried unique molecular identifiers. Input amounts of 1 to 10 million T cells were used. These gave roughly 0.5 million cDNA molecules, so each molecule approximated one T cell. TCRdb reanalysed the PCR reads using MiXCR and keeps one entry per CDR3 protein. Of hundreds of thousands of distinct CDR3 sequences detected, about 40% appear once; the ten largest clones hold around 1.7%. The rearrangement joins TRBV9 to TRBJ1-1; no clear D gene. The specimen sequenced was blood. The sequence came from a girl between 5 and 17 years old with multiple sclerosis. The CDR3: CASSVDLGMGWNTEAFF. CDR3 bases: TGTGCCAGCAGCGTAGATTTGGGGATGGGGTGGAACACTGAAGCTTTCTTT.